Listed here are 5 T cell receptor beta chains from one sample, sequenced in a study of immune evolution from preneoplasia to lung adenocarcinoma. Libraries were prepared by immunoSEQ multiplex PCR; TCRdb keeps only in-frame clonotypes and omits some of them. The data contain roughly 4,200 clones, approximately 86% of them seen just once; the ten biggest clones take up roughly 2.9%. Sample: FFPE minimally invasive lung adenocarcinoma tissue. Source of these receptors: a person aged 70 to 85 with lung adenocarcinoma.

The chain links TRBV7-9 to TRBJ1-3; D might be TRBD1 (5 bases). This CDR3 is 14 amino acids long. Germline V gene sequence: CDR1 SEHNR, CDR2 FQNEAQ (reference sequence). V was shortened by 11 bases and J by 0 bases, with 14 bases between the two germline ends. In DNA, the CDR3 is TGTGCCCTTGGGGACGGGATCTCTGGAAACACCATATATTTT. It specifies CALGDGISGNTIYF.

A note on this clone: Mismatch with germline at one junction end may stem from a read error. The genes are TRBV2 and TRBJ2-5; D remains unclear. CDR3 size: 10 residues. Germline assignment: CDR1 SNHLY and CDR2 FYNNEI. The CDR3 here is CASREQGQYF. DNA of the CDR3: TGTGCCAGCCGTGAACAAGGCCAGTACTTC.

V gene TRBV7-3 combines with J gene TRBJ1-2; D unclear. The germline V gene has CDR1 SGHTA and CDR2 FQGTGA. CDR3 size: 17 residues. Between the trimmed V and J ends, which lost 2 bases and 0 bases, there was a span of 16 bases. Here the CDR3 reads CASSLVAGSTANYGYTF. Here the CDR3 DNA reads TGTGCCAGCAGCTTAGTGGCCGGGAGTACAGCTAACTATGGCTACACCTTC.

The J gene is TRBJ2-1, the V gene TRBV7-2; D is unclear. The V end lost 4 bases, the J end lost 15 bases, and 19 bases lay between the germline ends. Germline V gene lookup returns CDR1 SGHTA and CDR2 FQGNSA. This CDR3 has 13 residues. As DNA, the CDR3 is TGTGCCAGCAGCTCACCCCCCGAGCCGCGTCCGTTCTTC. The encoded protein is CASSSPPEPRPFF.

The chain joins TRBV7-9 to TRBJ2-1; D is ambiguous. The CDR3 covers 16 residues. V was cut by 1 base and J by 1 base, with 11 bases left in between. Germline values: CDR1 SEHNR, CDR2 FQNEAQ (reference sequence). As DNA, the CDR3 is TGTGCCAGCAGCTTAGAGCTCGGCGATTCCTACAATGAGCAGTTCTTC. Its translation: CASSLELGDSYNEQFF.